This T cell receptor beta chain stems from a study of cytomegalovirus exposure and HLA in healthy donors. The study's findings and limits: Information on immune exposure was restricted to one variable (CMV serostatus). The study flagged roughly 160 TCR beta chains as cytomegalovirus-associated.

CDR3 length equals 15 residues. CDR1 and CDR2 from the germline V gene are SQVTM and ANQGSEA. The J segment lost 0 bases and the V segment lost 5 bases, leaving 5 bases of the junction unmatched. PCR primers comprised 60 Vbeta and 13 Jbeta primers. Sequencing was performed with immunoSEQ multiplex PCR; in TCRdb, only in-frame clones are kept and a portion is missing. The profile shows about 130,000 clones, under 90% of them singletons. For this clone: The antigen is not known.

The V and J genes are TRBV29-1 and TRBJ1-5; 9 bases line up with TRBD1. The source is a woman in her 40s in good health and CMV-seronegative. The sequenced material came from PBMCs. The CDR3 spells CSVRQGQGSNQPQHF. The CDR3 DNA follows: TGCAGCGTTAGACAGGGACAGGGTAGCAATCAGCCCCAGCATTTT.